These 4 T cell receptor beta chains came from one sample sequenced in a study of CD8 T cells in ankylosing spondylitis. Points from the study as a whole: Among TCR beta sequences, a motif of fewer than 10 highly homologous variants appeared characteristic of ankylosing spondylitis blood.

Via MiXCR, TCRdb re-called the 5' RACE reads, giving one row per CDR3 protein. The sample consists of 300,000 to 400,000 distinct CDR3 sequences, around 22% of them appearing once. Their antigens are not known. Sequencing was done on a sample of blood, either unsorted or a sorted T cell fraction (not recorded which). Receptors were obtained from a male donor with ankylosing spondylitis.

In this sample, this clonotype turned up a few times. The chain uses TRBV27 and TRBJ1-1; D perhaps matches TRBD1 (5 bases). CDR1 is MNHEY, CDR2 SMNVEV, per germline (reference sequence). Trimming left V 7 bases short and J 3 bases short, with 18 bases between. This CDR3 has 15 amino acids. This CDR3 is CASTGLGERYTEAFF. The CDR3 DNA reads as TGTGCCAGCACTGGGTTGGGGGAACGTTACACTGAAGCTTTCTTT.

The chain combines TRBV11-1 with TRBJ2-7; 9 bases match TRBD1. The CDR3 runs 15 residues. The junction had 8 bases not matched to a gene; V was cut back by 5 bases and J by 3 bases. CDR1 and CDR2 from the germline V gene are SGHAT and FQDESV (reference sequence). Here the CDR3 reads CASSRPGTGNYEQYF. The CDR3 DNA sequence: TGTGCCAGCAGCCGTCCCGGGACAGGGAACTACGAGCAGTACTTC. The whole variable domain, remainder taken from reference TRBV11-1 and TRBJ2-7, is EAEVAQSPRYKITEKSQAVAFWCDPISGHATLYWYRQILGQGPELLVQFQDESVVDDSQLPKDRFSAERLKGVDSTLKIQPAELGDSAMYLCASSRPGTGNYEQYFGPGTRLTVT.

In its sample, this clonotype was seen a few times. The chain couples TRBV6-1 to TRBJ2-6, with D unclear. Germline lookup yields CDR1 MNHNS and CDR2 SASEGT. The CDR3 has 13 residues. The V end was cut by 7 bases, the J end by 2 bases, with 6 bases between. CDR3 sequence (DNA): TGTGCCAGCATATCTGCTGGGGCCAACGTCCTGACTTTC. Translation gives CASISAGANVLTF.

V gene TRBV7-3 combines with J gene TRBJ1-1; 9 positions agree with TRBD1. CDR3 length: 17 amino acids. From germline, CDR1 is SGHTA and CDR2 FQGTGA. V shed 1 base, J shed 1 base, and the junction held 7 bases outside the gene matches. In DNA, the CDR3 is TGTGCCAGCAGCTTAAGGGCGACAGGGGGTAGGAACACTGAAGCTTTCTTT. Translation: CASSLRATGGRNTEAFF.